The clone carrying this T cell receptor (beta chain) was observed a few times. The CDR3 is 19 residues long. From germline, CDR1 is MNHEY and CDR2 SVGAGI. V shed 0 bases and J 10 bases; nucleotides not matched to a gene: 16. From the RT-PCR reads, TCRdb called clonotypes with MiXCR, one entry per CDR3 protein. The profile shows hundreds of thousands of distinct CDR3 sequences, less than 15% of them singletons. The record originates from a study of response to subunit inactivated influenza vaccine. This clonotype was sampled from a man over 45 who received an inactivated influenza vaccine. The input for sequencing was PBMCs from blood, taken 14 days before vaccination. The chain joins TRBV6-5 to TRBJ2-1, with TRBD2 matching 12 bases. The CDR3 bases are TGTGCCAGCAGTTACTCGTACCCCCGAGCTAGCGGGAGGGCCGCGGAGCAGTTCTTC. Its protein is CASSYSYPRASGRAAEQFF.